This TCR beta chain was obtained from a study of blood T cell repertoires in COVID-19. Across the whole study: The study drew acute and convalescent COVID-19 samples from the United States, Italy and Spain. PBMCs, B-cell-depleted T cells, or T cells were the source of the cDNA or gDNA that made up the material.

This CDR3 is 17 amino acids long. Under the authors' procedure: Amplifying reference gene primers gave estimates of nucleated cell counts. TCRdb's table, derived via immunoSEQ multiplex PCR, lists solely in-frame clones and lacks some. V and J calls and clone size are those listed in that table; D and trimming were worked out from the DNA. This sample has fewer than 250,000 clones; 85% to 90% occur once, and the top ten carry less than 5.5%. The TCR was taken from a human donor in a cohort sampled during active COVID-19. The chain recombines TRBV21-1 with TRBJ1-4; TRBD1, the table's D call, lacks a check against the DNA. TRBV21-1 is a documented pseudogene. Sequenced sample: peripheral blood. In DNA form, the CDR3 reads TGTGCCAGCAGCGCGACCCCACCGGGACATTCTAATGAAAAACTGTTTTTT. This sequence encodes CASSATPPGHSNEKLFF.